This TCR beta chain was sequenced during a study of shared clonotypes between healthy human individuals. CDR1 is SGDLS and CDR2 is YYNGEE in the germline V gene. The CDR3 contains 15 residues. J was trimmed by 7 bases and V by 3 bases; bases with no gene match: 10. Sequencing was performed with immunoSEQ multiplex PCR; in TCRdb, only in-frame clones are kept and a portion is missing. The sample holds hundreds of thousands of clones, approximately 90% seen once. With respect to this clone: Its specificity is unknown.

General study points: Clonotypes which were not shared had lower generation probabilities than clonotypes that all four donors shared.

CD45RO-negative CD8 cells positively selected for CCR7 made up the naive population, which excluded terminally differentiated effector memory CD45RA+ cells. V gene TRBV9 combines with J gene TRBJ2-7; 10 bases map to TRBD2. The sequence derives from a man aged 30 to 39 in good health. Specimen: naive CD8+ T cells sorted from blood. The DNA of the CDR3 is TGTGCCAGCAGCGGCGGAGCGGGAGGGCCGGGGGAGCAGTACTTC. This gives the protein CASSGGAGGPGEQYF. The full variable domain, completed using reference TRBV9 and TRBJ2-7, is DSGVTQTPKHLITATGQRVTLRCSPRSGDLSVYWYQQSLDQGLQFLIQYYNGEERAKGNILERFSAQQFPDLHSELNLSSLELGDSALYFCASSGGAGGPGEQYFGPGTRLTVT.